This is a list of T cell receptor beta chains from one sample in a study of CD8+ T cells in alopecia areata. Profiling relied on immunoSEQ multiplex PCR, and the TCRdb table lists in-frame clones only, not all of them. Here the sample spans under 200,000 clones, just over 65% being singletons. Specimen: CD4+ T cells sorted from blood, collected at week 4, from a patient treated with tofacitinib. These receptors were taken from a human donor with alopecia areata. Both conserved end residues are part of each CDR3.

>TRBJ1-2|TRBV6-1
CASSNYNYGYTF
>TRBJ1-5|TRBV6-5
CASSSAVGVQPQHF
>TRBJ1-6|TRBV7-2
CASSARVGSPLHF
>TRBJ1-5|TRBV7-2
CASSLVQGSQPQHF
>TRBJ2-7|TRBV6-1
CASSLYLGEQYF
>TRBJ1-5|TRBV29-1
CSAGDRNQPQHF
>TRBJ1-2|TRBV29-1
CSVESQRGRGYTF
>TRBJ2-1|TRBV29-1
CSSGGQGVHEQFF
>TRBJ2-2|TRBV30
CAWSTGELFF
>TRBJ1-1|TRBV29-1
CSAGPEAFF
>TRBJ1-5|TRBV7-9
CASSLGGTNQPQHF
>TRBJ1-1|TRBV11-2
CASSLSGQNTEAFF
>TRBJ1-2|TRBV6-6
CASSYASMTSYGYTF
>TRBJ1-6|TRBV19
CASSMKVDSPLHF
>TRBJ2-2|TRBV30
CAWTGLGTGELFF
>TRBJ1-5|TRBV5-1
CASSLGTDQPQHF
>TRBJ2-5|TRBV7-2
CASSLIGETQYF
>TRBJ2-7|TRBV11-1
CASSNPSGNSYEQYF
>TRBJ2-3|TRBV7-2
CASSPGPYTQYF
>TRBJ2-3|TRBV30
CARDGTSQYF
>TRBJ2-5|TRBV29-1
CSSKTGETQYF
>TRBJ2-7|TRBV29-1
CSVAGQNSYEQYF
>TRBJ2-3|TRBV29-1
CSVGLAPSQITQYF
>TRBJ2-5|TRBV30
CAWGLGTQYF
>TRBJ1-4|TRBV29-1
CSALTGSAKLFF
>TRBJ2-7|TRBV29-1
CSVETFDEQYF
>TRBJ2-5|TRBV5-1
CASSPAGTGGVIQETQYF
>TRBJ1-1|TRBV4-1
CASSQDRNTEAFF
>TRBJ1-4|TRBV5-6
CASSWTGNNEKLFF
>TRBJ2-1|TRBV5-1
CASSLWQGTYNEQFF